The T cell receptor beta chain described here comes from a study of cytomegalovirus exposure and HLA in healthy donors. Study results and limitations: The presence/absence work took it that sequencing depth was about the same across donors. What TCR beta sequences reportedly achieved was accurate prediction of HLA-A and HLA-B alleles in most subjects. The study listed 150 to 200 cytomegalovirus-associated TCR beta chains. Cytomegalovirus status was reportedly diagnosed by the classifier with high specificity and sensitivity.

The CDR3 has 17 amino acids. V dropped 2 bases and J dropped 0; count of bases not matched to a gene: 7. Turning to this clone: The antigen is undetermined.

PCR amplification relied on 60 Vbeta primers (plus 13 Jbeta primers). Assay: immunoSEQ multiplex PCR; the TCRdb copy retains only in-frame clones and omits some. Seen here are 270,000 or so clones, more than 80% observed once, and the top ten hold 3% to 4%. The sequencing sample was made of PBMCs. This chain uses TRBV23-1 with TRBJ1-5, with TRBD1 matching over 7 bases. TRBV23-1 is placed among ORFs of uncertain function. This TCR derives from a middle-aged man in good health and CMV-seropositive. The CDR3 region is CASSQLQGGNSNQPQHF. CDR3 nucleotides: TGCGCCAGCAGTCAACTTCAGGGGGGCAATAGCAATCAGCCCCAGCATTTT.